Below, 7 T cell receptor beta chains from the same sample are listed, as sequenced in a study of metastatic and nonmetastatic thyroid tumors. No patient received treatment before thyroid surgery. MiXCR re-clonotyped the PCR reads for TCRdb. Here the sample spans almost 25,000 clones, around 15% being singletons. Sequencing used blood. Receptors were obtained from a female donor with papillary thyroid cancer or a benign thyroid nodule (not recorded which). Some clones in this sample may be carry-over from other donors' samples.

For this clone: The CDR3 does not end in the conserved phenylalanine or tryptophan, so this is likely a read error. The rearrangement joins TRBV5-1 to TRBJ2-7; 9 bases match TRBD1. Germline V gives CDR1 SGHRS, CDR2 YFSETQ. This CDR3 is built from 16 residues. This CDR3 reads CASSVTGTGSPSGQYY. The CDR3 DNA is TGTGCCAGCAGCGTAACCGGGACAGGGTCCCCGTCCGGGCAGTACTAC.

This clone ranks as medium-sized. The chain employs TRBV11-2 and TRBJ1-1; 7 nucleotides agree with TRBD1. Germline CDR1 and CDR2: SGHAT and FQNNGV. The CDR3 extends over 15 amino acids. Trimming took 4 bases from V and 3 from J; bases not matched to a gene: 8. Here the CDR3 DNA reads TGTGCCAGCAGCTCTAACAGGGGTCGGGACACTGAAGCTTTCTTT. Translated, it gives CASSSNRGRDTEAFF.

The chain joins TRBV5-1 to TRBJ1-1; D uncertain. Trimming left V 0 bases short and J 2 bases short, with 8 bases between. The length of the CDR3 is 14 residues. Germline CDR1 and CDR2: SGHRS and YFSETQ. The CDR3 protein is CASSLVAANTEAFF. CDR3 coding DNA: TGCGCCAGCAGCTTGGTGGCCGCTAACACTGAAGCTTTCTTT.

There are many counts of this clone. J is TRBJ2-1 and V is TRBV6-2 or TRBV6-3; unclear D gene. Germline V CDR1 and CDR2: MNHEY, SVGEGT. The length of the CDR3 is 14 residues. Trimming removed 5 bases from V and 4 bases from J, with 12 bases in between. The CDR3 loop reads CASSATDSYNEQFF. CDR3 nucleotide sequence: TGTGCCAGCAGTGCCACAGATAGTTACAATGAGCAGTTCTTC.

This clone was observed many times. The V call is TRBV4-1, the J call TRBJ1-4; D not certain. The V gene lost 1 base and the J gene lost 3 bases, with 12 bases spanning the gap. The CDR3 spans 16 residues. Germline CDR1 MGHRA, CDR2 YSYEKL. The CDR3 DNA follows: TGCGCCAGCAGCCAAGTGGGCCGGGCGGCTAATGAAAAACTGTTTTTT. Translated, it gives CASSQVGRAANEKLFF.

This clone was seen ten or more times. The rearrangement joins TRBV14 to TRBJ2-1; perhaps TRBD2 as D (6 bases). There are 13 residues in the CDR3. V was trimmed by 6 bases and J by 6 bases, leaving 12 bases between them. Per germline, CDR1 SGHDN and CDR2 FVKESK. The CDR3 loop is CASRAGTGNEQFF. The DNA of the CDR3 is TGTGCCAGCAGGGCTGGGACTGGCAATGAGCAGTTCTTC.

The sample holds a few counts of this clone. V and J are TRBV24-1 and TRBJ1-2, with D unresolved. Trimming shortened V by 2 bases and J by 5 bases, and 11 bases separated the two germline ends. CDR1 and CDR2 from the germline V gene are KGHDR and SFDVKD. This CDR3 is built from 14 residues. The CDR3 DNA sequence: TGTGCCACCAGTGATTATACGGGGAATTATGGCTACACCTTC. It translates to CATSDYTGNYGYTF.